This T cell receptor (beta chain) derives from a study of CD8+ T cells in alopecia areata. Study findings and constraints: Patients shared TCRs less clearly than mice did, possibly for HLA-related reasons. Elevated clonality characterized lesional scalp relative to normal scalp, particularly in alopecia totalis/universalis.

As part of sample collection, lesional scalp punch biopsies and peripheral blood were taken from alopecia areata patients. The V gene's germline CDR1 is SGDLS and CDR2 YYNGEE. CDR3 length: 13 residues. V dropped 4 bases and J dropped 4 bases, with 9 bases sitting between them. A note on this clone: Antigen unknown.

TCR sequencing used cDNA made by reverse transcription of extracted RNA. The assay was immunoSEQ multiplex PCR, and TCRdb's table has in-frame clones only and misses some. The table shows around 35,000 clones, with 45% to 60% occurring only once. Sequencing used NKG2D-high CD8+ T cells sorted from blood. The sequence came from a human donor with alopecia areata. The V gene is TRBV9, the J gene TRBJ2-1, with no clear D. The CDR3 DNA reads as TGTGCCAGCAGCCGGGCCAGTTACAATGAGCAGTTCTTC. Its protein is CASSRASYNEQFF.